The rows below give T cell receptor beta chains drawn from one sample of a study of CD8 T cells in Susac syndrome. TCRdb recomputed calls from the immunoSEQ multiplex PCR reads with MiXCR, one row per CDR3 protein. The data show 330,000 or so distinct CDR3 sequences, about 88% seen once. Sequencing input: CD8+ T cells from PBMCs. The receptors shown here come from a human donor with multiple sclerosis. CDR3s include the opening cysteine and the closing phenylalanine or tryptophan. D genes are given only for firm matches. Not all rows give a size; the values are once, few, many and, for expanded clones, a class.

j_call | cdr3_length | d_call | clone_size | v_call | cdr3_aa | cdr3_nt
TRBJ2-7 | 12 | - | - | TRBV5-7 | CASSLSMYEQYF | TGTGCCAGCAGCTTATCCATGTACGAGCAGTACTTC
TRBJ1-5 | 12 | - | - | TRBV24-1 | CATSDPTGSQHF | TGTGCCACCAGTGATCCGACGGGGTCCCAGCATTTT
TRBJ1-4 | 14 | - | - | TRBV12-3/TRBV12-4 | CASSTGHPNEKLFF | TGTGCCAGCAGTACGGGACACCCTAATGAAAAACTGTTTTTT
TRBJ2-5 | 15 | TRBD1 | - | TRBV6-4 | CASSENGQGAETQYF | TGTGCCAGCAGTGAAAATGGGCAGGGGGCAGAGACCCAGTACTTC
TRBJ2-2 | 16 | TRBD2 | - | TRBV2 | CASTLGKLAGVGELFF | TGTGCCAGCACCCTGGGCAAACTAGCGGGAGTCGGGGAGCTGTTTTTT
TRBJ2-5 | 14 | - | - | TRBV4-3 | CASSQDRLSGTQYF | TGCGCCAGCAGCCAAGATCGGCTTTCTGGGACCCAGTACTTC
TRBJ1-2 | 11 | - | - | TRBV6-2/TRBV6-3 | CASSDSYGYTF | TGTGCCAGCAGTGACAGCTATGGCTACACCTTC
TRBJ1-5 | 15 | TRBD1 | - | TRBV7-2 | CASSSGQGYEQPQHF | TGTGCCAGCAGCTCGGGACAGGGTTATGAGCAGCCCCAGCATTTT
TRBJ2-7 | 14 | - | - | TRBV27 | CASSLSGAPYEQYF | TGTGCCAGCAGTTTGTCGGGGGCCCCCTACGAGCAGTACTTC
TRBJ2-2 | 15 | TRBD2 | - | TRBV4-3 | CASSQDYRGAGELFF | TGCGCCAGCAGCCAAGACTACCGGGGGGCCGGGGAGCTGTTTTTT
TRBJ2-1 | 15 | TRBD2 | - | TRBV6-4 | CASSPRGLAGHEQFF | TGTGCCAGCAGCCCACGGGGACTAGCGGGTCATGAGCAGTTCTTC
TRBJ1-5 | 14 | - | - | TRBV2 | CASKPVYSNQPQHF | TGTGCCAGCAAGCCAGTTTATAGCAATCAGCCCCAGCATTTT
TRBJ2-7 | 15 | TRBD2 | once | TRBV6-2/TRBV6-3 | CASRTSGNGAYEQYF | TGTGCCAGTAGGACTAGCGGGAATGGTGCATACGAGCAGTACTTC
TRBJ2-3 | 15 | - | - | TRBV4-2 | CASSQGGFLTDTQYF | TGTGCCAGCAGCCAAGGGGGGTTCCTCACAGATACGCAGTATTTT
TRBJ2-3 | 15 | TRBD2 | - | TRBV27 | CASRILAGVADTQYF | TGTGCCAGCAGGATACTAGCGGGAGTGGCAGATACGCAGTATTTT